Listed below are T cell receptor beta chains from one sample, sequenced in a study of Ad26.COV2.S vaccination and SARS-CoV-2 variants. Profiled with immunoSEQ multiplex PCR; TCRdb holds only in-frame clones, not every one. The data contain around 420,000 clones, roughly 90% of them seen just once; the ten biggest clones take up about 3.5%. The sample was peripheral blood, taken in a trial of Ad26.COV2.S vaccine versus placebo. Every receptor here comes from a person aged 18 to 59 who received the Ad26.COV2.S COVID-19 vaccine or a placebo. The CDR3 runs from the conserved cysteine through the conserved F or W. Fields, in order: V gene, D gene, J gene, clone size, CDR3 protein, CDR3 DNA. A D gene is named only where the DNA matches it firmly. Only some rows state a clone size, as once, few, many or a class for expanded clones.

V: TRBV7-2; D: -; J: TRBJ2-5; size: -; CDR3: CASSPEGAGVETQYF; DNA: TGTGCCAGCAGCCCCGAGGGGGCGGGGGTAGAGACCCAGTACTTC
V: TRBV7-3; D: TRBD2; J: TRBJ2-5; size: -; CDR3: CASSQGAGGLETQYF; DNA: TGTGCCAGCAGCCAAGGAGCGGGGGGATTAGAGACCCAGTACTTC
V: TRBV2; D: -; J: TRBJ1-1; size: -; CDR3: CASSDRYLNTEAFF; DNA: TGTGCCAGCAGTGACAGGTACCTGAACACTGAAGCTTTCTTT
V: TRBV12-3/TRBV12-4; D: -; J: TRBJ2-1; size: -; CDR3: CASRAPEAFF; DNA: TGTGCCAGCAGAGCACCTGAGGCGTTCTTC
V: TRBV4-3; D: -; J: TRBJ1-2; size: few; CDR3: CASSLQGVSQGYTF; DNA: TGCGCCAGCAGCCTACAGGGAGTCTCTCAAGGCTACACCTTC
V: TRBV4-3; D: TRBD2; J: TRBJ2-3; size: -; CDR3: CASSQGPGGRDTQYF; DNA: TGCGCCAGCAGCCAAGGACCGGGGGGTCGAGATACGCAGTATTTT
V: TRBV7-9; D: -; J: TRBJ1-1; size: -; CDR3: CASSFFVKGEAFF; DNA: TGTGCCAGCAGCTTTTTTGTTAAGGGTGAAGCTTTCTTT
V: TRBV6-4; D: TRBD2; J: TRBJ2-1; size: -; CDR3: CASSDETTSIEQFF; DNA: TGTGCCAGCAGTGACGAAACGACTAGCATTGAGCAGTTCTTC
V: TRBV19; D: TRBD2; J: TRBJ2-3; size: once; CDR3: CASSRVAGSTDTQYF; DNA: TGTGCCAGTAGTAGGGTAGCGGGAAGCACAGATACGCAGTATTTT
V: TRBV27; D: TRBD2; J: TRBJ2-7; size: -; CDR3: CASSPRHPGLAYEQYF; DNA: TGTGCCAGCAGTCCCCGACATCCCGGACTAGCTTACGAGCAGTACTTC